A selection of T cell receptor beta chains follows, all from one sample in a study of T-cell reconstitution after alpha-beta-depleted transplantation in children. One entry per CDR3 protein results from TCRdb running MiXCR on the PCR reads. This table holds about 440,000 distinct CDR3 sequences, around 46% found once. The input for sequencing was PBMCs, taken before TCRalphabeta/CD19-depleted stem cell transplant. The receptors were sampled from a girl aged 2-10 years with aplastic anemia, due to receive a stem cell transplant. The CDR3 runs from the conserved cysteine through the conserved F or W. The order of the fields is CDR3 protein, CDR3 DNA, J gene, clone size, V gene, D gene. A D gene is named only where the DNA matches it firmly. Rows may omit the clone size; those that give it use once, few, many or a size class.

CDR3 protein: CSAKNLLGTSGRTYEQYF
CDR3 DNA: TGCAGTGCTAAAAATTTACTCGGGACTAGCGGGAGAACCTACGAGCAGTACTTC
J gene: TRBJ2-7
clone size: once
V gene: TRBV20-1
D gene: TRBD2

CDR3 protein: CSASWGLAFSSYNEQFF
CDR3 DNA: TGCAGTGCTAGCTGGGGACTAGCGTTTAGCTCCTACAATGAGCAGTTCTTC
J gene: TRBJ2-1
clone size: many
V gene: TRBV20-1
D gene: TRBD2

CDR3 protein: CASSARGGAEKLFF
CDR3 DNA: TGTGCCAGCAGCGCTCGAGGGGGAGCTGAAAAACTGTTTTTT
J gene: TRBJ1-4
clone size: few
V gene: TRBV4-2
D gene: -

CDR3 protein: CAIEGGLREQYF
CDR3 DNA: TGTGCCATCGAAGGAGGGCTTCGCGAGCAGTACTTC
J gene: TRBJ2-7
clone size: many
V gene: TRBV6-2/TRBV6-3
D gene: -

CDR3 protein: CASSFGVNQPQHF
CDR3 DNA: TGTGCCAGCAGCTTTGGGGTCAATCAGCCCCAGCATTTT
J gene: TRBJ1-5
clone size: few
V gene: TRBV5-6
D gene: -

CDR3 protein: CASSFQSSYEQYF
CDR3 DNA: TGTGCCAGCAGTTTCCAGAGCTCCTACGAGCAGTACTTC
J gene: TRBJ2-7
clone size: -
V gene: TRBV12-3/TRBV12-4
D gene: -

CDR3 protein: CASIPRGRSSYEQYF
CDR3 DNA: TGTGCCAGCATCCCGAGGGGCAGGAGCTCCTACGAGCAGTACTTC
J gene: TRBJ2-7
clone size: -
V gene: TRBV28
D gene: -

CDR3 protein: CSARTSDRNEQFF
CDR3 DNA: TGCAGTGCTAGGACTAGCGACCGTAATGAGCAGTTCTTC
J gene: TRBJ2-1
clone size: -
V gene: TRBV20-1
D gene: TRBD2

CDR3 protein: CASSEGSVNEQFF
CDR3 DNA: TGTGCCAGCAGTGAGGGTAGCGTCAATGAGCAGTTCTTC
J gene: TRBJ2-1
clone size: -
V gene: TRBV2
D gene: -

CDR3 protein: CSAVLTGPQPQHF
CDR3 DNA: TGCAGTGCAGTTCTGACGGGCCCCCAGCCCCAGCATTTT
J gene: TRBJ1-5
clone size: -
V gene: TRBV20-1
D gene: -

CDR3 protein: CASSLRQGRGETQYF
CDR3 DNA: TGTGCCAGCAGCCTACGACAGGGACGGGGGGAGACCCAGTACTTC
J gene: TRBJ2-5
clone size: -
V gene: TRBV5-5
D gene: -

CDR3 protein: CASSQTNNEQFF
CDR3 DNA: TGCGCCAGCAGTCAGACCAACAATGAGCAGTTCTTC
J gene: TRBJ2-1
clone size: -
V gene: TRBV5-1
D gene: -

CDR3 protein: CASNPGLVIGGPYANTGELFF
CDR3 DNA: TGTGCCAGCAATCCGGGACTAGTTATCGGAGGTCCATACGCGAACACCGGGGAGCTGTTTTTT
J gene: TRBJ2-2
clone size: -
V gene: TRBV2
D gene: TRBD2

CDR3 protein: CASSIPTSGQETQYF
CDR3 DNA: TGCGCCAGCAGCATTCCGACTAGCGGCCAAGAGACCCAGTACTTC
J gene: TRBJ2-5
clone size: few
V gene: TRBV5-1
D gene: TRBD2

CDR3 protein: CASSFSGGTENEQFF
CDR3 DNA: TGTGCCAGCAGCTTCAGCGGGGGTACCGAGAATGAGCAGTTCTTC
J gene: TRBJ2-1
clone size: -
V gene: TRBV7-8
D gene: TRBD2

CDR3 protein: CSAPDSSSYNEQFF
CDR3 DNA: TGCAGTGCTCCCGACAGCAGCTCCTACAATGAGCAGTTCTTC
J gene: TRBJ2-1
clone size: -
V gene: TRBV20-1
D gene: -

CDR3 protein: CATLGLYRVYPYEQYF
CDR3 DNA: TGTGCCACCTTAGGATTGTACAGGGTGTATCCCTACGAGCAGTACTTC
J gene: TRBJ2-7
clone size: -
V gene: TRBV10-3
D gene: -

CDR3 protein: CASSLSPIAGYNEQFF
CDR3 DNA: TGTGCCAGCAGTTTATCGCCGATAGCGGGATACAATGAGCAGTTCTTC
J gene: TRBJ2-1
clone size: -
V gene: TRBV27
D gene: TRBD2

CDR3 protein: CASSYGRTSGYNEQFF
CDR3 DNA: TGTGCCAGCAGTTACGGGCGGACTAGCGGTTACAATGAGCAGTTCTTC
J gene: TRBJ2-1
clone size: -
V gene: TRBV6-2/TRBV6-3
D gene: TRBD2

CDR3 protein: CASSPDRVDEKLFF
CDR3 DNA: TGCGCCAGCAGCCCGGACAGGGTTGATGAAAAACTGTTTTTT
J gene: TRBJ1-4
clone size: -
V gene: TRBV5-1
D gene: TRBD1

CDR3 protein: CASSLFASGGAYEQFF
CDR3 DNA: TGTGCCAGCAGTTTGTTTGCTAGCGGGGGGGCGTATGAGCAGTTCTTC
J gene: TRBJ2-1
clone size: -
V gene: TRBV7-2
D gene: TRBD2

CDR3 protein: CASSLFGDEQFF
CDR3 DNA: TGTGCCAGCAGCCTATTCGGTGATGAGCAGTTCTTC
J gene: TRBJ2-1
clone size: many
V gene: TRBV12-3/TRBV12-4
D gene: -

CDR3 protein: CASSSPGRGHTDTQYF
CDR3 DNA: TGTGCCAGCAGTTCGCCGGGGAGGGGGCACACAGATACGCAGTATTTT
J gene: TRBJ2-3
clone size: -
V gene: TRBV28
D gene: -

CDR3 protein: CASSYSPAGIVSYEQYF
CDR3 DNA: TGTGCCAGCAGTTACTCTCCAGCGGGAATAGTCTCCTACGAGCAGTACTTC
J gene: TRBJ2-7
clone size: -
V gene: TRBV6-2/TRBV6-3
D gene: TRBD2

CDR3 protein: CASSYTGGGSNQPQHF
CDR3 DNA: TGTGCCAGCAGCTATACCGGGGGAGGAAGCAATCAGCCCCAGCATTTT
J gene: TRBJ1-5
clone size: -
V gene: TRBV27
D gene: -

CDR3 protein: CASSPPKLGQPNTGELFF
CDR3 DNA: TGTGCCAGCAGCCCCCCCAAGCTTGGACAGCCGAACACCGGGGAGCTGTTTTTT
J gene: TRBJ2-2
clone size: -
V gene: TRBV11-1
D gene: -

CDR3 protein: CASSQGRRNSYEQYF
CDR3 DNA: TGTGCCAGCAGCCAAGGGCGTCGGAACTCCTACGAGCAGTACTTC
J gene: TRBJ2-7
clone size: -
V gene: TRBV14
D gene: -

CDR3 protein: CASSLDWGAGTDTQYF
CDR3 DNA: TGCGCCAGCAGCTTGGATTGGGGGGCCGGCACAGATACGCAGTATTTT
J gene: TRBJ2-3
clone size: -
V gene: TRBV5-1
D gene: -

CDR3 protein: CASSLVAGRNTEAFF
CDR3 DNA: TGCGCCAGCAGCTTGGTGGCAGGGAGGAACACTGAAGCTTTCTTT
J gene: TRBJ1-1
clone size: few
V gene: TRBV5-1
D gene: -

CDR3 protein: CASSLEGLSTEAFF
CDR3 DNA: TGCGCCAGCAGCTTGGAGGGGCTTAGCACTGAAGCTTTCTTT
J gene: TRBJ1-1
clone size: few
V gene: TRBV5-1
D gene: -

CDR3 protein: CAISDPGQTSGEQYF
CDR3 DNA: TGTGCCATCAGTGATCCGGGACAGACCTCAGGCGAGCAGTACTTC
J gene: TRBJ2-7
clone size: few
V gene: TRBV10-3
D gene: TRBD1

CDR3 protein: CASSSRAAGTDTQYF
CDR3 DNA: TGCGCCAGCAGCTCCAGGGCGGCGGGCACAGATACGCAGTATTTT
J gene: TRBJ2-3
clone size: many
V gene: TRBV5-1
D gene: -

CDR3 protein: CASSQGAPGGVYEQYF
CDR3 DNA: TGTGCCAGCAGCCAAGGCGCCCCAGGGGGCGTATACGAGCAGTACTTC
J gene: TRBJ2-7
clone size: many
V gene: TRBV3-1
D gene: TRBD1

CDR3 protein: CSASSDRNYGYTF
CDR3 DNA: TGCAGTGCTAGTAGCGACAGAAACTATGGCTACACCTTC
J gene: TRBJ1-2
clone size: -
V gene: TRBV20-1
D gene: -

CDR3 protein: CASSQEYPGKNIQYF
CDR3 DNA: TGCGCCAGCAGCCAAGAATATCCAGGGAAAAACATTCAGTACTTC
J gene: TRBJ2-4
clone size: -
V gene: TRBV4-1
D gene: -

CDR3 protein: CASITGGFRQPQHF
CDR3 DNA: TGTGCCAGCATCACCGGGGGGTTTCGTCAGCCCCAGCATTTT
J gene: TRBJ1-5
clone size: -
V gene: TRBV28
D gene: -

CDR3 protein: CASSPKGTVYYNEQFF
CDR3 DNA: TGCGCCAGCAGCCCGAAGGGGACAGTCTACTACAATGAGCAGTTCTTC
J gene: TRBJ2-1
clone size: many
V gene: TRBV5-1
D gene: TRBD1

CDR3 protein: CASSQDEQGWITEAFF
CDR3 DNA: TGTGCCAGCAGCCAAGACGAACAGGGTTGGATCACTGAAGCTTTCTTT
J gene: TRBJ1-1
clone size: few
V gene: TRBV7-9
D gene: -

CDR3 protein: CASSLGTSNHEQYF
CDR3 DNA: TGTGCCAGCAGCTTAGGGACTAGCAACCACGAGCAGTACTTC
J gene: TRBJ2-7
clone size: -
V gene: TRBV7-2
D gene: TRBD2

CDR3 protein: CANQRRLKGTIYF
CDR3 DNA: TGTGCCAACCAGAGGCGACTTAAGGGCACCATATATTTT
J gene: TRBJ1-3
clone size: -
V gene: TRBV10-3
D gene: -

CDR3 protein: CSARPLGDGYTF
CDR3 DNA: TGCAGTGCTAGGCCCCTTGGGGATGGCTACACCTTC
J gene: TRBJ1-2
clone size: -
V gene: TRBV20-1
D gene: -

CDR3 protein: CASSRLAGDEQYF
CDR3 DNA: TGTGCCAGCAGCAGACTAGCGGGAGACGAGCAGTACTTC
J gene: TRBJ2-7
clone size: few
V gene: TRBV25-1
D gene: TRBD2

CDR3 protein: CATSRSRQPRSTDTQYF
CDR3 DNA: TGTGCCACCAGCAGATCCCGACAGCCACGAAGCACAGATACGCAGTATTTT
J gene: TRBJ2-3
clone size: many
V gene: TRBV15
D gene: -

CDR3 protein: CASSYGGKNEQFF
CDR3 DNA: TGTGCCAGCAGTTATGGGGGTAAAAATGAGCAGTTCTTC
J gene: TRBJ2-1
clone size: -
V gene: TRBV6-2/TRBV6-3
D gene: -

CDR3 protein: CASSFLQGSYGYTF
CDR3 DNA: TGTGCCAGCAGTTTCTTACAGGGGAGCTATGGCTACACCTTC
J gene: TRBJ1-2
clone size: few
V gene: TRBV27
D gene: TRBD1

CDR3 protein: CASSPLSLATTQYF
CDR3 DNA: TGTGCCAGCAGTCCCCTCTCACTAGCCACGACGCAGTATTTT
J gene: TRBJ2-3
clone size: -
V gene: TRBV28
D gene: -

CDR3 protein: CASSLQQGAGELFF
CDR3 DNA: TGCGCCAGCAGCTTGCAACAGGGGGCCGGGGAGCTGTTTTTT
J gene: TRBJ2-2
clone size: many
V gene: TRBV5-1
D gene: TRBD1